These 13 T cell receptor beta chains were all obtained from the same sample, sequenced in a study of control samples from healthy donors and cancer patients. Measured with immunoSEQ multiplex PCR; TCRdb has only the in-frame clones, and not every one. The table shows 130,000 or so clones, with around 92% occurring only once. Material: PBMCs. The receptors were gathered from a man aged 45-60 years with head and neck cancer.

V usage is TRBV29-1 and J usage is TRBJ1-1, with D perhaps matching TRBD1 (5 bases). V lost 4 bases, J lost 11 bases, and 20 bases lay in between. Germline CDR1 is SQVTM and CDR2 is ANQGSEA. CDR3 size: 13 residues. CDR3 DNA sequence: TGCAGCGTTGTCGGGGGGGAGAGACTGGATGCTTTCTTT. It codes for CSVVGGERLDAFF.

The chain combines TRBV28 with TRBJ2-7; tentatively, D is TRBD2 (6 bases). The CDR3 runs to 13 residues. V was shortened by 3 bases and J by 3 bases, with 9 bases between the two germline ends. Germline lookup yields CDR1 MDHEN and CDR2 SYDVKM. CDR3 DNA: TGTGCCAGCAGTTTGGGACTGGGCTACGAGCAGTACTTC. Translated: CASSLGLGYEQYF.

This chain connects TRBV5-1 to TRBJ2-2; 8 nucleotides line up with TRBD2. The CDR3 has 16 residues. V was clipped by 2 bases and J by 5 bases; unmatched bases: 8. Germline loops: CDR1 SGHRS, CDR2 YFSETQ. DNA of the CDR3: TGCGCCAGCAGCTTTTTAAGCGGGAGAGGTACCGGGGAGCTGTTTTTT. Its protein is CASSFLSGRGTGELFF.

This clone was detected only once. The chain combines TRBV7-2 with TRBJ2-1; TRBD1 agrees at 10 bases. CDR3 size: 19 residues. Losses at the gene ends were 6 bases for V and 2 bases for J; bases not matched to a gene: 16. Germline lookup yields CDR1 SGHTA and CDR2 FQGNSA. The CDR3 here is CASRPPGQGSGWAYNEQFF. CDR3 bases: TGTGCCAGCAGGCCCCCGGGACAGGGGTCTGGTTGGGCCTACAATGAGCAGTTCTTC.

The rearrangement joins TRBV6-1 to TRBJ1-3; TRBD1 aligns across 9 bases. The V gene's germline CDR1 is MNHNS and CDR2 SASEGT. Trimming took 2 bases from V and 2 from J; bases not matched to a gene: 4. CDR3 length: 16 amino acids. CDR3 loop: CASSELQGATGNTIYF. The CDR3 nucleotides read TGTGCCAGCAGTGAATTACAGGGGGCAACTGGAAACACCATATATTTT.

The chain recombines TRBV2 with TRBJ2-3; 7 bases line up with TRBD1. Losses at the gene ends were 6 bases for V and 0 bases for J; bases not matched to a gene: 3. Per germline, CDR1 SNHLY and CDR2 FYNNEI. This CDR3 is built from 14 residues. CDR3 amino acids: CASRGGSSTDTQYF. DNA of the CDR3: TGTGCCAGCAGAGGGGGCTCTAGCACAGATACGCAGTATTTT. The full variable domain, in which reference TRBV2 and TRBJ2-3 provide the parts outside the CDR3, is EPEVTQTPSHQVTQMGQEVILRCVPISNHLYFYWYRQILGQKVEFLVSFYNNEISEKSEIFDDQFSVERPDGSNFTLKIRSTKLEDSAMYFCASRGGSSTDTQYFGPGTRLTVL.

This clone was seen once. This rearrangement joins TRBV27 to TRBJ2-2; D call uncertain. V was shortened by 0 bases and J by 4 bases, with 9 bases between the two germline ends. The V gene's germline CDR1 is MNHEY and CDR2 SMNVEV (reference sequence). This CDR3 comprises 15 residues. The CDR3 DNA reads as TGTGCCAGCAGTTTATCGATGGTCGTCACCGGGGAGCTGTTTTTT. The encoded protein is CASSLSMVVTGELFF.

This sequence joins TRBV19 and TRBJ2-7; 7 positions match TRBD2. The CDR3 contains 15 residues. The ends lost 3 bases at V and 4 bases at J; junction bases unmatched: 9. Germline V lookup: CDR1 LNHDA, CDR2 SQIVND (reference sequence). The chain's CDR3 is CASSIQPSGGYEQYF. The CDR3 DNA reads as TGTGCCAGTAGTATTCAGCCGTCGGGGGGTTACGAGCAGTACTTC.

The chain links TRBV28 to TRBJ1-1; D call uncertain. Looked up from germline, CDR1 is MDHEN and CDR2 is SYDVKM. V was pared by 7 bases and J by 1 base, with 10 bases between. CDR3 size: 13 residues. CDR3 sequence: CASNLRPNTEAFF. The DNA of the CDR3 is TGTGCCAGCAATCTTCGACCGAACACTGAAGCTTTCTTT.

J is TRBJ2-1 and V is TRBV18; D remains unclear. This CDR3 spans 14 amino acids. Germline V gene lookup returns CDR1 KGHSH and CDR2 LQKENI. Trimming shortened V by 0 bases and J by 9 bases, and 12 bases separated the two germline ends. This chain's CDR3 is CASSPPKGRVEQFF. The CDR3 region has the DNA TGTGCCAGCTCACCACCTAAGGGTAGGGTTGAGCAGTTCTTC.

V gene TRBV19 combines with J gene TRBJ2-7; tentatively, D is TRBD1 (6 bases). The V gene's germline CDR1 is LNHDA and CDR2 SQIVND (reference sequence). Trimming took 3 bases from V and 2 from J, leaving 11 bases between them. CDR3 length: 14 amino acids. CDR3: CASSIPDRTYEQYF. The CDR3 DNA follows: TGTGCCAGTAGTATCCCGGACAGAACCTACGAGCAGTACTTC. Variable domain in full (rest from reference TRBV19 and TRBJ2-7): DGGITQSPKYLFRKEGQNVTLSCEQNLNHDAMYWYRQDPGQGLRLIYYSQIVNDFQKGDIAEGYSVSREKKESFPLTVTSAQKNPTAFYLCASSIPDRTYEQYFGPGTRLTVT.

The sample holds one count of this clone. The chain links TRBV6-4 to TRBJ2-6; the D is unclear. CDR1 and CDR2 (germline): MRHNA, SNTAGT. The CDR3 spans 17 residues. Trimming pared 6 bases from V and 0 bases from J, leaving 15 bases between. CDR3 sequence (DNA): TGTGCCAGCAGCAAGGCAGTTCCGGGCTCTGGGGCCAACGTCCTGACTTTC. It encodes CASSKAVPGSGANVLTF.

V and J are TRBV6-5 and TRBJ2-7, with 12 positions matching TRBD2. With 4 bases clipped from V and 4 bases from J, the junction kept 5 bases outside the gene matches. The germline CDR1 and CDR2 sequences are MNHEY and SVGAGI. This CDR3 spans 15 amino acids. The CDR3 DNA reads TGTGCCAGCAGTTTCAGGACTAGCGGGAAGTACGAGCAGTACTTC. This gives the protein CASSFRTSGKYEQYF.